This T cell receptor beta chain was identified in a study of graft-versus-host responses after intestinal transplantation. In the study overall: In this cohort, recipients had multivisceral, liver-intestinal, or isolated intestinal transplants. Recipients across the board were started on anti-thymocyte globulin induction, then kept on tacrolimus and steroids for about 3 years.

TCRdb's copy holds only in-frame clones and misses some; the assay was immunoSEQ multiplex PCR. The sample holds 85,000 to 90,000 clones, roughly 80% seen once. J gave up 3 bases and V 4 bases, and 7 bases lay outside the gene matches. The V gene's germline CDR1 is SGHRS and CDR2 YFSETQ. CDR3 length: 14 amino acids. As to this clone: Its antigen is not identified.

Study-wide results and caveats: High graft-versus-host to host-versus-graft clonal ratios were seen in allografts of patients with graft-donor T cell macrochimerism. Peak circulating GvH clone levels were associated with early post-transplant HvG declines.

This specimen consisted of unstimulated CD8+ T cells sorted from spleen or lymph node cells, obtained before intestinal transplant. The rearrangement joins TRBV5-1 to TRBJ2-7; 7 positions agree with TRBD1. The clonotype comes from a human donor who received an intestinal transplant. The CDR3 sequence is CASSGGTASYEQYF. The CDR3 region has the DNA TGCGCCAGCAGCGGTGGGACAGCCAGCTACGAGCAGTACTTC.